The clone carrying this TCR beta chain came up a few times. The data were obtained in a study of blood T cells in healthy people across ages. Combining a sample-barcoded 5' primer with a J-beta primer mix, a second PCR ran for about 6 to 12 cycles. TCRdb analysed the 5' RACE reads with MiXCR anew, one entry per CDR3 protein. The sample holds roughly 1,000,000 distinct CDR3 sequences; about 25% are singletons and the top ten take about 0.8%. The ends were cut back, 4 bases at V and 10 bases at J, with 15 bases in the middle. Germline-derived CDR1 and CDR2 are SGDLS and YYNGEE. The CDR3 contains 13 residues. In addition, the sample was reused for a study of T cells of mothers and their children.

The V gene is TRBV9, the J gene TRBJ2-1; D might be TRBD1 or TRBD2, each matching 5 bases. The source of this sequence is a girl aged 2 to 9 in good health. Input material: blood. The CDR3 coding sequence is TGTGCCAGCAGCCCGGGGCCGGGCCAAGAGCAGTTCTTC. Protein sequence: CASSPGPGQEQFF. The whole variable domain, remainder taken from reference TRBV9 and TRBJ2-1, is DSGVTQTPKHLITATGQRVTLRCSPRSGDLSVYWYQQSLDQGLQFLIQYYNGEERAKGNILERFSAQQFPDLHSELNLSSLELGDSALYFCASSPGPGQEQFFGPGTRLTVL.